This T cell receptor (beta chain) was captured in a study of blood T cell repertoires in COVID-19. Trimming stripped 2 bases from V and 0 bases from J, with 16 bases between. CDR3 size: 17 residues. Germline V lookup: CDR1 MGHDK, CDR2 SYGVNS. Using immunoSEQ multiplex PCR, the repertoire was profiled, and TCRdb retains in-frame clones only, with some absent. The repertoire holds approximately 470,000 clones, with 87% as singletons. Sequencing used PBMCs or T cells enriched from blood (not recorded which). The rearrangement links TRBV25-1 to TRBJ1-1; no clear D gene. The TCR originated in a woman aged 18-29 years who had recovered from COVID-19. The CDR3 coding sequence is TGTGCCAGCAGTGAAATTGAGGGAGCGGGAGTGAACACTGAAGCTTTCTTT. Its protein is CASSEIEGAGVNTEAFF.